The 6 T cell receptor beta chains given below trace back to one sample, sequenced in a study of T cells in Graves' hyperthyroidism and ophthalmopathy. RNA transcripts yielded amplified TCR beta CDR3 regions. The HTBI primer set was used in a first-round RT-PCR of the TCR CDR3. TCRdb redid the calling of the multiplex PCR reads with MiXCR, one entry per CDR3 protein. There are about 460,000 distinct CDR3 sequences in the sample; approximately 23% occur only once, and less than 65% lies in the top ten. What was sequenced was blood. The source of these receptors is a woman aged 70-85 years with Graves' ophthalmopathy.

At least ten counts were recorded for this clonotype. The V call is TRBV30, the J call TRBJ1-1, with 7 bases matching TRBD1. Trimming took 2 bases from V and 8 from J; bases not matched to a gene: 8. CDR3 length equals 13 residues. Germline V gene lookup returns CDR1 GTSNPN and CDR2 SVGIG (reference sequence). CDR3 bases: TGTGCCTGGAGTCGGGACAGAGGCATGGAAGCTTTCTTT. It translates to CAWSRDRGMEAFF.

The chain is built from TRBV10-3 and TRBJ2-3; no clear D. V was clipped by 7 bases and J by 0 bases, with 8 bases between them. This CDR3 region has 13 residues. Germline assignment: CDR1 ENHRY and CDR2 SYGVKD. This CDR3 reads CAITQSSTDTQYF. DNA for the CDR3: TGTGCCATCACGCAGTCTAGCACAGATACGCAGTATTTT.

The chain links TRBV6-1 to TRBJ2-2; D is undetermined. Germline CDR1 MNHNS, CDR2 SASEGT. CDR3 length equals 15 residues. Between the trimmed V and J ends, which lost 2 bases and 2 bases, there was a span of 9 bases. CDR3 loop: CASSEISSNTGELFF. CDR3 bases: TGTGCCAGCAGTGAAATATCGTCCAACACCGGGGAGCTGTTTTTT.

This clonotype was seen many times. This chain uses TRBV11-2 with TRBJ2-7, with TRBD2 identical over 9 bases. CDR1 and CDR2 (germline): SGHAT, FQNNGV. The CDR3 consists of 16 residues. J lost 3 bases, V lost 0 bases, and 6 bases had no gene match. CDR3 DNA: TGTGCCAGCAGCTTAGATCTGAATAGCGGGAGCTACGAGCAGTACTTC. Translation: CASSLDLNSGSYEQYF.

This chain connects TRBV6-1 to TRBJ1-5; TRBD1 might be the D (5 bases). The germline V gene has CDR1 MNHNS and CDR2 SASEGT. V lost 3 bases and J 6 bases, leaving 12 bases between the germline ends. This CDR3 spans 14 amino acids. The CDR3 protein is CASSDGGSSQPQHF. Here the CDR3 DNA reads TGTGCCAGCAGTGATGGGGGGTCGAGTCAGCCCCAGCATTTT.

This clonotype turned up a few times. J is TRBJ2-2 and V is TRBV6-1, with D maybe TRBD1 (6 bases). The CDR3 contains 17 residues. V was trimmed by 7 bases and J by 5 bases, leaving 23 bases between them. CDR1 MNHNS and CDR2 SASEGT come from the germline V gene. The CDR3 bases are TGTGCCAGCACCCAAGGGGGTGGGGTCGGTGGTACCGGGGAGCTGTTTTTT. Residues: CASTQGGGVGGTGELFF.